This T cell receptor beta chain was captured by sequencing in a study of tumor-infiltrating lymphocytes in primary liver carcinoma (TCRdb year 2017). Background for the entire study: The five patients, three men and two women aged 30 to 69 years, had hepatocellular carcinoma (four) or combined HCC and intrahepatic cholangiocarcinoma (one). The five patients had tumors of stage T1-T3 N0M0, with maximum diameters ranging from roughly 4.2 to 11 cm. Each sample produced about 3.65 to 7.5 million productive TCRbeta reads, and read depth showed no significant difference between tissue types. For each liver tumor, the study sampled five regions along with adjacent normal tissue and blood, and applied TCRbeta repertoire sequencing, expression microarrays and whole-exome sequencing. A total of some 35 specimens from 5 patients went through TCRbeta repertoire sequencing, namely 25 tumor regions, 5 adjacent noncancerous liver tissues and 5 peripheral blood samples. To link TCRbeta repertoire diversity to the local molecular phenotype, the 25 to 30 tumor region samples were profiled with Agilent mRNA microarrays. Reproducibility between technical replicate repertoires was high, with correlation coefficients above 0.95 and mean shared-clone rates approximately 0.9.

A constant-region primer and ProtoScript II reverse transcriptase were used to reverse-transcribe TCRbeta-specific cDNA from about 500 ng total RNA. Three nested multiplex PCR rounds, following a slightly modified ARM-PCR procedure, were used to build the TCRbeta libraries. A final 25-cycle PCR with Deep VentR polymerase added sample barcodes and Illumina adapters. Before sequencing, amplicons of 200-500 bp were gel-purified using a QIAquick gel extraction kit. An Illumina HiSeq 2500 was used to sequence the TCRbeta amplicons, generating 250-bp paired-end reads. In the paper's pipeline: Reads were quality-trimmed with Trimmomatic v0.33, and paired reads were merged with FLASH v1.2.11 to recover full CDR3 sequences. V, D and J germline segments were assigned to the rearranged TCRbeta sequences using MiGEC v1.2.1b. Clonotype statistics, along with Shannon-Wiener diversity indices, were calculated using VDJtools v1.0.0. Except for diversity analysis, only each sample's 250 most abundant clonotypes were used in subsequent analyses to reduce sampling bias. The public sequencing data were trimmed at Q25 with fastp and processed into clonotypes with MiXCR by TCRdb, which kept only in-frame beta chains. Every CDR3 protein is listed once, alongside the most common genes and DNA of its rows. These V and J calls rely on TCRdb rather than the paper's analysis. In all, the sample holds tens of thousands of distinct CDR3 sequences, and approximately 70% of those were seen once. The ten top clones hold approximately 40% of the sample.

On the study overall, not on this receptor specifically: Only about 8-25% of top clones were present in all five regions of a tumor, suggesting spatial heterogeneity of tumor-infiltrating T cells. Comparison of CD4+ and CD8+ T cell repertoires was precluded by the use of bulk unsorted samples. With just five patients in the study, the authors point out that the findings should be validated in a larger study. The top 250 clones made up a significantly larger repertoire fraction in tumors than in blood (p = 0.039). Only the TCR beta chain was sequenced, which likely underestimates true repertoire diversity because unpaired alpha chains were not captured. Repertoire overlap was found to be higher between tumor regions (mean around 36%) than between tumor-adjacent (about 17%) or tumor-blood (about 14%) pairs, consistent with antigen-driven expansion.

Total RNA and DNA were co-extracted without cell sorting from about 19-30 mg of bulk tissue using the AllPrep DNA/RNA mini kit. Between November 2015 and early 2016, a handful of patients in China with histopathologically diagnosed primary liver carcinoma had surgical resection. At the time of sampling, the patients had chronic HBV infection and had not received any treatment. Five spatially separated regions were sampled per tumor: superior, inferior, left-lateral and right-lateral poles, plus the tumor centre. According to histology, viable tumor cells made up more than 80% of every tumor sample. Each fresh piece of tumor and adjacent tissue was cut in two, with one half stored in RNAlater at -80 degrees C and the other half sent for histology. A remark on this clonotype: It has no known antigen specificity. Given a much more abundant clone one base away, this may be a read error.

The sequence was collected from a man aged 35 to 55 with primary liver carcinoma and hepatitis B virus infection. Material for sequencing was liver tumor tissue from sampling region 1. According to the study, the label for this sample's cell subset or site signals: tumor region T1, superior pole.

The CDR3 loop reads CASSYQYTDTHYF. The DNA is as follows: TGTGCGAGCAGTTATCAGTACACAGATACGCACTATTTT. Rearrangement joined TRBV12-3 or TRBV12-4 to TRBJ2-3, with no reliable assignment of the D segment. The CDR3 runs 13 residues from the cysteine to the phenylalanine. The CDR3 DNA has 39 bases and is translated from base 1.